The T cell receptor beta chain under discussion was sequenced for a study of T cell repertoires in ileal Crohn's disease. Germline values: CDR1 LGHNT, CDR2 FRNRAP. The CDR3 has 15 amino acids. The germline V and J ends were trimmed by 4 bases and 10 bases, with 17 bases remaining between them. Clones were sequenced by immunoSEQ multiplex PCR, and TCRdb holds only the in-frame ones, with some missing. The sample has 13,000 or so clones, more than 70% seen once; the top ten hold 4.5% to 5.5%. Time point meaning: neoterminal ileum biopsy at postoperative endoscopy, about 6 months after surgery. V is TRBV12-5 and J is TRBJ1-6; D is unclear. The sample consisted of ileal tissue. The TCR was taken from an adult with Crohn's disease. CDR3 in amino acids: CASGSPGGPGSPLHF. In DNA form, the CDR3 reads TGTGCTAGTGGTTCCCCCGGCGGCCCGGGGTCACCCCTCCACTTT.